Listed below are T cell receptor beta chains from one sample, sequenced in a study of T-cell memory formation after mild COVID-19. TCRdb ran MiXCR on the 5' RACE reads and lists one entry per CDR3 protein. This repertoire shows approximately 430,000 distinct CDR3 sequences, about 22% found once; its top ten account for about an eighth. The sequencing sample was made of PBMCs or a T cell subset sorted from them (not recorded which). The receptor set was obtained from an adult woman who had mild COVID-19 (a few samples of this study predate the infection). Cell type and time point are not known. CDR3s include the opening cysteine and the closing phenylalanine or tryptophan. The order of the fields is CDR3 length, D gene, V gene, J gene, clone size, CDR3 protein, CDR3 DNA. The D gene is left open where the match is weak. Clone size, where shown, is once, few, many, or a class for clones that have expanded.

len: 12
d_gene: TRBD2
v_gene: TRBV7-2
j_gene: TRBJ2-3
abundance: -
CDR3aa: CASSLASGNQYF
CDR3nt: TGTGCCAGCAGCTTAGCTAGCGGGAACCAGTATTTT

len: 12
d_gene: -
v_gene: TRBV20-1
j_gene: TRBJ2-7
abundance: -
CDR3aa: CSAQRSSYEQYF
CDR3nt: TGCAGTGCCCAGCGGAGCTCCTACGAGCAGTACTTC

len: 10
d_gene: -
v_gene: TRBV19
j_gene: TRBJ1-1
abundance: -
CDR3aa: CASRGSKAFF
CDR3nt: TGTGCCAGTAGGGGATCGAAAGCTTTCTTT

len: 14
d_gene: TRBD1
v_gene: TRBV24-1
j_gene: TRBJ1-2
abundance: few
CDR3aa: CATSDSRGRNGYTF
CDR3nt: TGTGCCACCAGTGATTCCAGGGGGCGGAATGGCTACACCTTC

len: 15
d_gene: -
v_gene: TRBV7-3
j_gene: TRBJ1-1
abundance: -
CDR3aa: CASSLLPGANTEAFF
CDR3nt: TGTGCCAGCAGCTTATTACCAGGGGCGAACACTGAAGCTTTCTTT

len: 14
d_gene: -
v_gene: TRBV5-1
j_gene: TRBJ1-1
abundance: few
CDR3aa: CASSVDSQNTEAFF
CDR3nt: TGCGCCAGCAGTGTGGACAGTCAGAACACTGAAGCTTTCTTT

len: 15
d_gene: TRBD1
v_gene: TRBV12-3/TRBV12-4
j_gene: TRBJ2-7
abundance: many
CDR3aa: CASSLARDSSYEQYF
CDR3nt: TGTGCCAGCAGTTTAGCCCGGGACAGCTCCTACGAGCAGTACTTC

len: 17
d_gene: -
v_gene: TRBV7-2
j_gene: TRBJ2-3
abundance: -
CDR3aa: CASSSSTGSLNTDTQYF
CDR3nt: TGTGCCAGCAGCTCCTCGACAGGTTCCCTAAACACAGATACGCAGTATTTT

len: 15
d_gene: -
v_gene: TRBV7-3
j_gene: TRBJ2-1
abundance: -
CDR3aa: CASSDPAGSGYEQFF
CDR3nt: TGTGCCAGCAGCGATCCCGCCGGATCAGGGTATGAGCAGTTCTTC

len: 15
d_gene: TRBD2
v_gene: TRBV7-3
j_gene: TRBJ2-7
abundance: few
CDR3aa: CASSITSGSYYEQYF
CDR3nt: TGTGCCAGCAGCATCACTAGCGGGAGCTACTACGAGCAGTACTTC

len: 13
d_gene: -
v_gene: TRBV24-1
j_gene: TRBJ2-1
abundance: -
CDR3aa: CATSDFVGDEQFF
CDR3nt: TGTGCCACCAGTGATTTTGTCGGGGATGAGCAGTTCTTC

len: 19
d_gene: TRBD2
v_gene: TRBV5-1
j_gene: TRBJ2-1
abundance: -
CDR3aa: CASSLVVSSGSLSYNEQFF
CDR3nt: TGCGCCAGCAGCTTGGTGGTTTCTAGCGGGAGTCTCTCCTACAATGAGCAGTTCTTC

len: 10
d_gene: -
v_gene: TRBV30
j_gene: TRBJ1-5
abundance: -
CDR3aa: CAWKVQPQHF
CDR3nt: TGTGCCTGGAAGGTTCAGCCCCAGCATTTT

len: 13
d_gene: -
v_gene: TRBV7-2
j_gene: TRBJ2-7
abundance: few
CDR3aa: CASSFRQSYEQYF
CDR3nt: TGTGCCAGCAGCTTCCGTCAGTCCTACGAGCAGTACTTC

len: 13
d_gene: -
v_gene: TRBV5-1
j_gene: TRBJ1-1
abundance: -
CDR3aa: CASSFHLNTEAFF
CDR3nt: TGCGCCAGCAGCTTCCATCTGAACACTGAAGCTTTCTTT

len: 18
d_gene: TRBD1
v_gene: TRBV7-8
j_gene: TRBJ2-2
abundance: few
CDR3aa: CASSSRRTGTEYTGELFF
CDR3nt: TGTGCCAGCAGCTCCCGGCGAACCGGGACAGAATACACCGGGGAGCTGTTTTTT

len: 16
d_gene: -
v_gene: TRBV18
j_gene: TRBJ2-4
abundance: few
CDR3aa: CASSPDTPWAKNIQYF
CDR3nt: TGTGCCAGCTCACCCGACACCCCGTGGGCCAAAAACATTCAGTACTTC

len: 16
d_gene: -
v_gene: TRBV7-2
j_gene: TRBJ1-3
abundance: few
CDR3aa: CASSSFWSAGGNTIYF
CDR3nt: TGTGCCAGCAGCTCCTTTTGGTCGGCGGGTGGAAACACCATATATTTT

len: 15
d_gene: TRBD2
v_gene: TRBV12-3/TRBV12-4
j_gene: TRBJ2-3
abundance: many
CDR3aa: CATLAGLYETDTQYF
CDR3nt: TGTGCCACCCTAGCGGGTCTCTACGAGACAGATACGCAGTATTTT

len: 15
d_gene: -
v_gene: TRBV7-2
j_gene: TRBJ2-7
abundance: -
CDR3aa: CASSTLAGSTYEQYF
CDR3nt: TGTGCCAGCAGCACCCTGGCGGGGTCGACCTACGAGCAGTACTTC

len: 14
d_gene: -
v_gene: TRBV7-9
j_gene: TRBJ2-7
abundance: few
CDR3aa: CASSLRGKPYEQYF
CDR3nt: TGTGCCAGCAGCTTAAGGGGGAAACCCTACGAGCAGTACTTC

len: 15
d_gene: -
v_gene: TRBV5-1
j_gene: TRBJ2-3
abundance: -
CDR3aa: CASSLQGTLTDTQYF
CDR3nt: TGCGCCAGCAGCTTGCAGGGGACCCTCACAGATACGCAGTATTTT

len: 18
d_gene: TRBD2
v_gene: TRBV7-2
j_gene: TRBJ2-3
abundance: -
CDR3aa: CASSLSGLAASRTDTQYF
CDR3nt: TGTGCCAGCAGCTTATCGGGACTAGCGGCTTCTCGGACAGATACGCAGTATTTT

len: 14
d_gene: -
v_gene: TRBV12-3/TRBV12-4
j_gene: TRBJ2-1
abundance: -
CDR3aa: CASRPEGAYNEQFF
CDR3nt: TGTGCCAGCAGGCCGGAGGGGGCGTACAATGAGCAGTTCTTC

len: 19
d_gene: -
v_gene: TRBV18
j_gene: TRBJ2-7
abundance: few
CDR3aa: CASSLKGGRQTMSSYEQYF
CDR3nt: TGTGCCAGCTCACTCAAGGGCGGGCGACAGACAATGAGCTCCTACGAGCAGTACTTC

len: 12
d_gene: TRBD2
v_gene: TRBV7-2
j_gene: TRBJ2-7
abundance: few
CDR3aa: CASSLGLADMYF
CDR3nt: TGTGCCAGCAGCTTGGGACTAGCGGATATGTACTTC

len: 17
d_gene: -
v_gene: TRBV4-1
j_gene: TRBJ2-3
abundance: few
CDR3aa: CASSWRVGEALTSTQYF
CDR3nt: TGCGCCAGCAGCTGGAGAGTCGGAGAGGCACTCACGAGTACGCAGTATTTT

len: 17
d_gene: -
v_gene: TRBV15
j_gene: TRBJ2-5
abundance: few
CDR3aa: CATSRDMLEGYQETQYF
CDR3nt: TGTGCCACCAGCAGAGATATGCTCGAGGGGTACCAAGAGACCCAGTACTTC